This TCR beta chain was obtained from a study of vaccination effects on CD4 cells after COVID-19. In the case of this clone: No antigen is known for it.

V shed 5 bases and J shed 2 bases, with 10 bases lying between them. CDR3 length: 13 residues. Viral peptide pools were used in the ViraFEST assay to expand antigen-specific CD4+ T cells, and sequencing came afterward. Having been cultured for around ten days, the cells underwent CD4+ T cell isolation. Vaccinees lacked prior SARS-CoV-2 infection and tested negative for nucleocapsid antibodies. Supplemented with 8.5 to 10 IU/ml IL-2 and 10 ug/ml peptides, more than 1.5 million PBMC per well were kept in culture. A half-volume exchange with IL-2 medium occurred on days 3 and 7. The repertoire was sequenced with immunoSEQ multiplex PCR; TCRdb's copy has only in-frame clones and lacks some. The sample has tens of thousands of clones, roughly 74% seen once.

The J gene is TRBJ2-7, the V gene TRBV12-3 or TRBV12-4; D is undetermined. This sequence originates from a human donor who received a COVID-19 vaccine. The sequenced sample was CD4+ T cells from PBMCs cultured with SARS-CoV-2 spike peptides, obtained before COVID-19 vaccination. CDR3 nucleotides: TGTGCCAGCAGTCAACGCGTGGCCTACGAGCAGTACTTC. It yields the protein CASSQRVAYEQYF.